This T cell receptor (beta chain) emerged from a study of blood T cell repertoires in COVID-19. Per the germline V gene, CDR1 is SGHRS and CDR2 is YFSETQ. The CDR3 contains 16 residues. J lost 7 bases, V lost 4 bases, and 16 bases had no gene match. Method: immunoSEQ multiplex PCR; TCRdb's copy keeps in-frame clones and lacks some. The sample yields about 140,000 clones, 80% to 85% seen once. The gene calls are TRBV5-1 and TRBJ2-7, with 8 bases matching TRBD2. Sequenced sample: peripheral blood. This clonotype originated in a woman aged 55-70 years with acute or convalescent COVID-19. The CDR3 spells CASSPALGRAVEEQYF. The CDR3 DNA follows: TGCGCCAGCAGCCCTGCTCTCGGGAGGGCCGTTGAGGAGCAGTACTTC.